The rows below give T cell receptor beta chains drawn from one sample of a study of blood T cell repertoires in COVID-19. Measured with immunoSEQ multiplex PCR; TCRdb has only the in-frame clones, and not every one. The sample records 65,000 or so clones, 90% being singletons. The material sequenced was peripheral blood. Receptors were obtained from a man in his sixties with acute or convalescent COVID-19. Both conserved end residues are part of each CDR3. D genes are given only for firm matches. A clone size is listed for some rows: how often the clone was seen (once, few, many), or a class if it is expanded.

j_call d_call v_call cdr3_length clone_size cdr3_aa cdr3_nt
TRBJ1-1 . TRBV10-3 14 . CAISESPPGPEAFF TGTGCCATCAGTGAGTCCCCCCCAGGTCCTGAAGCTTTCTTT
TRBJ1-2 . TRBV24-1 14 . CATSDWGVSYGYTF TGTGCCACCAGTGATTGGGGAGTTTCCTATGGCTACACCTTC
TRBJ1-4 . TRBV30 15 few CAWSYSARTNEKLFF TGTGCCTGGAGCTATTCTGCGAGAACTAATGAAAAACTGTTTTTT
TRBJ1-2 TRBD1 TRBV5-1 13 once CASSSQGDYGYTF TGCGCCAGCAGCTCACAGGGGGACTATGGCTACACCTTC
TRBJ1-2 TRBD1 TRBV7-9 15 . CASSLGGQVTYGYTF TGTGCCAGCAGCTTAGGGGGACAGGTTACCTATGGCTACACCTTC
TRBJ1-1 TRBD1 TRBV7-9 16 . CASSFPTGAGTFGAFF TGTGCCAGCAGCTTTCCGACAGGGGCGGGGACGTTCGGAGCTTTCTTT
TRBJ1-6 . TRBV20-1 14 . CSASVGREASPLHF TGCAGTGCTAGTGTGGGCAGGGAGGCTTCACCCCTCCACTTT
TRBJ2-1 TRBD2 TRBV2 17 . CASSVTLSGGAPHEQFF TGTGCCAGCAGTGTAACCCTGAGCGGGGGGGCCCCCCATGAGCAGTTCTTC
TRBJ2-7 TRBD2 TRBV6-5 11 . CASGRGGEQYF TGTGCCAGCGGGCGCGGGGGCGAGCAGTACTTC
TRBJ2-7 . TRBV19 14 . CASKREYGSYEQYF TGTGCCAGTAAGAGGGAGTACGGTTCCTACGAGCAGTACTTC
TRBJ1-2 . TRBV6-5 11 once CASSYGDGYTF TGTGCCAGCAGTTATGGAGATGGCTACACCTTC
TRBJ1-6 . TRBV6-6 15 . CASSYLTGSNSPLHF TGTGCCAGCAGCTACCTAACCGGTAGCAATTCACCCCTCCACTTT
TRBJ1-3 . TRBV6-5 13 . CASSSPGRNTIYF TGTGCCAGCAGTTCTCCGGGGAGAAACACCATATATTTT
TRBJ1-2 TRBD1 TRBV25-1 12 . CASRTGFHGYTF TGTGCCAGCAGGACAGGGTTCCATGGCTACACCTTC
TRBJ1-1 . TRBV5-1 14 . CASSGQGESTEAFF TGCGCCAGCAGCGGTCAGGGCGAGAGCACTGAAGCTTTCTTT
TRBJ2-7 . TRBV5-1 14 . CASSLGTFSYEQYF TGCGCCAGCAGCTTGGGCACTTTCTCCTACGAGCAGTACTTC
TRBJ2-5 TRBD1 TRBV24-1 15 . CATSQTGTVAETQYF TGTGCCACCTCTCAGACCGGGACAGTAGCAGAGACCCAGTACTTC
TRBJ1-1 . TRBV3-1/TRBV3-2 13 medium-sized CASSQERGNGAFF TGTGCCAGCAGCCAAGAAAGGGGAAATGGAGCTTTCTTT
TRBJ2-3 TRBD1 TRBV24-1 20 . CATSDSDETGQRDGTDTQYF TGTGCCACCAGTGACTCTGACGAGACAGGGCAGAGGGACGGCACAGATACGCAGTATTTT
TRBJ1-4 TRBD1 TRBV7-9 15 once CASSPLRGLNEKLFF TGTGCCAGCAGCCCCCTCAGGGGGCTCAATGAAAAACTGTTTTTT
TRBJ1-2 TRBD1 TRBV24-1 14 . CATSEGQGNVGYTF TGTGCCACCAGTGAAGGACAGGGGAATGTCGGCTACACCTTC
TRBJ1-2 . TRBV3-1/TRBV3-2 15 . CASSQERGGVSGYTF TGTGCCAGCAGCCAAGAGAGAGGGGGTGTCAGTGGCTACACCTTC
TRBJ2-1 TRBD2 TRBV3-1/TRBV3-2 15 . CASSVGTSGYNEQFF TGTGCCAGCAGCGTTGGGACTAGCGGTTACAATGAGCAGTTCTTC
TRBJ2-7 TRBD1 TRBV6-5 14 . CASGRDRESYEQYF TGTGCCTCTGGACGGGACAGGGAGTCTTACGAGCAGTACTTC
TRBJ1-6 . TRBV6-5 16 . CASSYSGSSYNSPLHF TGTGCCAGCAGTTACTCGGGCAGCTCCTATAATTCACCCCTCCACTTT
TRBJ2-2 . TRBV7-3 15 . CASSLDGQLTGELFF TGTGCCAGCAGCTTAGACGGACAGCTGACCGGGGAGCTGTTTTTT
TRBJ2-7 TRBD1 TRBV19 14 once CASSPTGVPYEQYF TGTGCCAGTAGTCCTACAGGGGTCCCCTACGAGCAGTACTTC
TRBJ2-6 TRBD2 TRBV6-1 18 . CASSVGLAGGIGANVLTF TGTGCCAGCAGTGTAGGACTAGCGGGGGGGATTGGGGCCAACGTCCTGACTTTC
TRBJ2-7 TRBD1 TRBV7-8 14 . CASIPETGSYEQYF TGTGCCAGCATCCCCGAGACAGGGTCTTACGAGCAGTACTTC